These T cell receptor beta chains were read from a single sample in a study of cytomegalovirus exposure and HLA in healthy donors. Clones were read by immunoSEQ multiplex PCR, and TCRdb kept only the in-frame ones, dropping some. In the table there are over 65,000 clones, approximately 71% of which are singletons. Input material: PBMCs. Every receptor here comes from a woman in her forties in good health and CMV-seronegative. CDR3s include the opening cysteine and the closing phenylalanine or tryptophan. The D gene is left open where the match is weak. Size tells how often a clone was seen (once, few, many) or the class of an expanded clone, and some rows leave it out.

size: few; D: TRBD1; V: TRBV5-4; J: TRBJ1-1; DNA: TGTGCCAGCAGCCTCGGACAGGATGAAGCTTTCTTT; CDR3: CASSLGQDEAFF
size: NA; D: TRBD2; V: TRBV7-2; J: TRBJ2-3; DNA: TGTGCCAGCAGGCATAGCGGGGGGGACACCGATACGCAGTATTTT; CDR3: CASRHSGGDTDTQYF
size: NA; D: NA; V: TRBV7-2; J: TRBJ1-1; DNA: TGTGCCAGCAGCTTAGACAGGCACACCGAAGCTTTCTTT; CDR3: CASSLDRHTEAFF
size: NA; D: NA; V: TRBV7-6; J: TRBJ2-3; DNA: TGTGCCAGCAGTTGGACTAGCACAGATACGCAGTATTTT; CDR3: CASSWTSTDTQYF
size: NA; D: TRBD1; V: TRBV5-4; J: TRBJ1-6; DNA: TGTGCCAGCAGTCCGGGACAGGCAGGCTCACCCCTCCACTTT; CDR3: CASSPGQAGSPLHF
size: NA; D: NA; V: TRBV27; J: TRBJ2-5; DNA: TGTGCCAGCAGCCTACAGTGGGCCCGGTCGGAGACCCAGTACTTC; CDR3: CASSLQWARSETQYF
size: few; D: TRBD2; V: TRBV18; J: TRBJ2-7; DNA: TGTGCCAGCTCACGCGGGAGGGACTACGAGCAGTACTTC; CDR3: CASSRGRDYEQYF
size: NA; D: TRBD1; V: TRBV6-6; J: TRBJ1-5; DNA: TGTGCCAGCAGTAACCGACAGGGAGCATCATTGCAGCCCCAGCATTTT; CDR3: CASSNRQGASLQPQHF
size: once; D: NA; V: TRBV9; J: TRBJ2-5; DNA: TGTGCCAGCAGCGTAGGGGACTCCCCAGGGACCCAGTACTTC; CDR3: CASSVGDSPGTQYF
size: NA; D: NA; V: TRBV15; J: TRBJ1-2; DNA: TGTGCCACCAGCCCGTACCGGGGGGAGGATGGCTACACCTTC; CDR3: CATSPYRGEDGYTF
size: NA; D: NA; V: TRBV27; J: TRBJ1-5; DNA: TGTGCCAGCAGCCTAGAGGGCGGGTATCAGCCCCAGCATTTT; CDR3: CASSLEGGYQPQHF
size: NA; D: NA; V: TRBV19; J: TRBJ2-1; DNA: TGTGCCAGTAGTACTCCAGCGGGCAATTCCTACAATGAGCAGTTCTTC; CDR3: CASSTPAGNSYNEQFF
size: NA; D: NA; V: TRBV10-3; J: TRBJ1-2; DNA: TGTGCCATCAGTGAGTGGGTATCAGGTGCTAACTATGGCTACACCTTC; CDR3: CAISEWVSGANYGYTF
size: NA; D: NA; V: TRBV7-9; J: TRBJ2-5; DNA: TGTGCCAGCAGCTTGATTGGGCACCCGGAGACCCAGTACTTC; CDR3: CASSLIGHPETQYF
size: few; D: TRBD1; V: TRBV13; J: TRBJ2-5; DNA: TGTGCCAGCAGCTTAGGATGGGGCAGTTGGGACAGAAGAAAAGAGACCCAGTACTTC; CDR3: CASSLGWGSWDRRKETQYF
size: NA; D: NA; V: TRBV21-1; J: TRBJ2-2; DNA: TGTGCCAGCAGCAAAATGCCTAGCGGGGGGTCGAACACCGGGGAGCTGTTTTTT; CDR3: CASSKMPSGGSNTGELFF
size: NA; D: NA; V: TRBV6-6; J: TRBJ1-6; DNA: TGTGCCAGCAGTTTTGGGGGGGGCGATTCACCCCTCCACTTT; CDR3: CASSFGGGDSPLHF
size: NA; D: NA; V: TRBV7-9; J: TRBJ2-5; DNA: TGTGCCAGCAGCTCGACAGACCAAGGGGAGACCCAGTACTTC; CDR3: CASSSTDQGETQYF
size: NA; D: TRBD1; V: TRBV23-1; J: TRBJ2-7; DNA: TGCGCCAGCAGTCAATCGAGACAGGGGGAAACGACGTTTGGCGAGCAGTACTTC; CDR3: CASSQSRQGETTFGEQYF
size: NA; D: TRBD1; V: TRBV13; J: TRBJ1-4; DNA: TGTGCCAGCAGCCTCGGGACAGCAACTAATGAAAAACTGTTTTTT; CDR3: CASSLGTATNEKLFF
size: few; D: TRBD2; V: TRBV11-3; J: TRBJ2-3; DNA: TGTGCCAGCAGCTTATATAGCGGGGGCACAGATACGCAGTATTTT; CDR3: CASSLYSGGTDTQYF
size: NA; D: NA; V: TRBV6-6; J: TRBJ2-7; DNA: TGTGCCAGCAGTGTCGACAGGTCCTACGAGCAGTACTTC; CDR3: CASSVDRSYEQYF
size: few; D: NA; V: TRBV27; J: TRBJ1-5; DNA: TGTGCCAGCAGTGGCGGGGCCCCGGGGCAGCCCCAGCATTTT; CDR3: CASSGGAPGQPQHF
size: NA; D: NA; V: TRBV30; J: TRBJ1-2; DNA: TGTGCCTGGAGCGTCATAGCTAACTATGGCTACACCTTC; CDR3: CAWSVIANYGYTF
size: once; D: TRBD1; V: TRBV28; J: TRBJ1-1; DNA: TGTGCCAGCAGGATCCCGGGACAGAAGGAAGCTTTCTTT; CDR3: CASRIPGQKEAFF
size: once; D: TRBD2; V: TRBV7-2; J: TRBJ2-1; DNA: TGTGCCAGCAGCTTAGGGACTAGCGGGAGGCTCGGAAATGAGCAGTTCTTC; CDR3: CASSLGTSGRLGNEQFF
size: NA; D: NA; V: TRBV6-6; J: TRBJ1-5; DNA: TGTGCCAGCAGCCTCAGGGGAGCCAATCAGCCCCAGCATTTT; CDR3: CASSLRGANQPQHF
size: NA; D: NA; V: TRBV2; J: TRBJ2-2; DNA: TGTGCCAGCAGTGAAGCGACTTGGAACACCGGGGAGCTGTTTTTT; CDR3: CASSEATWNTGELFF
size: NA; D: TRBD2; V: TRBV10-1; J: TRBJ2-3; DNA: TGCGCCAGCAGTGAGTCTTTTTCGTTAGCGGGGGCAGATACGCAGTATTTT; CDR3: CASSESFSLAGADTQYF
size: NA; D: NA; V: TRBV30; J: TRBJ1-2; DNA: TGTGCCTGGCAGGAATACTATGGCTACACCTTC; CDR3: CAWQEYYGYTF
size: NA; D: TRBD2; V: TRBV7-6; J: TRBJ2-1; DNA: TGTGCCAGCAGCCGACTAGCGGGTACCTACAATGAGCAGTTCTTC; CDR3: CASSRLAGTYNEQFF
size: NA; D: TRBD2; V: TRBV7-9; J: TRBJ2-5; DNA: TGTGCCAGCAGCTCCATGGGGCGGGGGGCGCGAGAGACCCAGTACTTC; CDR3: CASSSMGRGARETQYF
size: NA; D: TRBD2; V: TRBV5-4; J: TRBJ2-3; DNA: TGTGCCAGCAGCCGCCCGGGGGGGGGTCAGGGAAATACGCAGTATTTT; CDR3: CASSRPGGGQGNTQYF
size: NA; D: NA; V: TRBV7-6; J: TRBJ1-6; DNA: TGTGCCAGCAGCTCGGCAGGGAATTCACCCCTCCACTTT; CDR3: CASSSAGNSPLHF
size: NA; D: TRBD2; V: TRBV18; J: TRBJ2-1; DNA: TGTGCCAGCTCAATCCTCCCCCAGGGACTAGCGGGAGCTGGGCAGTTCTTC; CDR3: CASSILPQGLAGAGQFF
size: NA; D: TRBD1; V: TRBV11-2; J: TRBJ1-4; DNA: TGTGCCAGCAGCCCGACAGGGAGTAATGAAAAACTGTTTTTT; CDR3: CASSPTGSNEKLFF
size: NA; D: NA; V: TRBV19; J: TRBJ2-1; DNA: TGTGCCAGTAGTATAGCACAGGATTACAATGAGCAGTTCTTC; CDR3: CASSIAQDYNEQFF
size: once; D: NA; V: TRBV19; J: TRBJ2-7; DNA: TGTGCCAGTAGTCGGAGGGAGTCCTACGAGCAGTACTTC; CDR3: CASSRRESYEQYF
size: NA; D: TRBD2; V: TRBV7-2; J: TRBJ2-7; DNA: TGTGCCAGCAGCTTAGCACCGGGACTAGCGAAATACGAGCAGTACTTC; CDR3: CASSLAPGLAKYEQYF
size: once; D: NA; V: TRBV5-4; J: TRBJ2-3; DNA: TGTGCCAGCAGCTTGGCACGGAGCACAGATACGCAGTATTTT; CDR3: CASSLARSTDTQYF
size: NA; D: TRBD1; V: TRBV19; J: TRBJ2-7; DNA: TGTGCCAGTAGTCTCCGTCCCGGGACAGGCTCCTACGAGCAGTACTTC; CDR3: CASSLRPGTGSYEQYF
size: few; D: TRBD2; V: TRBV2; J: TRBJ2-7; DNA: TGTGCCAGCAGAGCGGGACCTCCGGAGGGGCAGTACTTC; CDR3: CASRAGPPEGQYF
size: NA; D: NA; V: TRBV19; J: TRBJ2-3; DNA: TGTGCCAGTAGTATCGCGGCTAACACAGATACGCAGTATTTT; CDR3: CASSIAANTDTQYF
size: NA; D: TRBD1; V: TRBV11-1; J: TRBJ1-2; DNA: TGTGCCAGCAGCTTCGGGACAGAACCTAACTATGGCTACACCTTC; CDR3: CASSFGTEPNYGYTF
size: NA; D: NA; V: TRBV4-1; J: TRBJ1-5; DNA: TGCGCCAGCAGCCAAGATGGGGCTAGCAATCAGCCCCAGCATTTT; CDR3: CASSQDGASNQPQHF
size: NA; D: NA; V: TRBV7-8; J: TRBJ1-4; DNA: TGTGCCAGCAGCTTAGTTCGACCAGGGGAAAGGAGTGAAAAACTGTTTTTT; CDR3: CASSLVRPGERSEKLFF
size: NA; D: NA; V: TRBV6-5; J: TRBJ2-2; DNA: TGTGCCAGCAGGTACACAAACGGGGAGCTGTTTTTT; CDR3: CASRYTNGELFF
size: NA; D: NA; V: TRBV10-2; J: TRBJ2-1; DNA: TGCGCCAGCAGTGAGTCCCCCCGCGGAAATGAGCAGTTCTTC; CDR3: CASSESPRGNEQFF
size: NA; D: TRBD2; V: TRBV11-2; J: TRBJ2-7; DNA: TGTGCCAGCAGCCCGCTTGGGGTAGCGGGAGCCTCACGAAAGGGGCAGTACTTC; CDR3: CASSPLGVAGASRKGQYF
size: once; D: TRBD2; V: TRBV4-1; J: TRBJ2-3; DNA: TGCGCCAGCAGCCTGGGCGGGAGGACGACAACAGATACGCAGTATTTT; CDR3: CASSLGGRTTTDTQYF
size: NA; D: NA; V: TRBV7-5; J: TRBJ2-5; DNA: TGTGTCAGAAGCTTAGATCGTTGGCTAGCGGAACAAGAGACCCAGTACTTC; CDR3: CVRSLDRWLAEQETQYF
size: few; D: NA; V: TRBV9; J: TRBJ1-1; DNA: TGTGCCAGCAGCGTAGATGTGAGCACTGAAGCTTTCTTT; CDR3: CASSVDVSTEAFF
size: NA; D: TRBD1; V: TRBV6-5; J: TRBJ1-4; DNA: TGTGCCAGCAGTAATTCCGGGACAGGGTCCGAAAAACTGTTTTTT; CDR3: CASSNSGTGSEKLFF
size: NA; D: TRBD1; V: TRBV29-1; J: TRBJ2-4; DNA: TGCAGCGTGGGACAGGGGCGGGGAAACATTCAGTACTTC; CDR3: CSVGQGRGNIQYF
size: NA; D: TRBD1; V: TRBV6-6; J: TRBJ2-3; DNA: TGTGCCAGCAGTTACTCAGGGACAGGTGTCGATACGCAGTATTTT; CDR3: CASSYSGTGVDTQYF
size: NA; D: TRBD2; V: TRBV5-1; J: TRBJ2-5; DNA: TGCGCCAGCAGCTCCCGGCCAGGGCTAGCGGGGGCCTACCAAGAGACCCAGTACTTC; CDR3: CASSSRPGLAGAYQETQYF
size: NA; D: NA; V: TRBV28; J: TRBJ2-7; DNA: TGTGCCAGCAACCGACAAGCCCGAGAGCAGTACTTC; CDR3: CASNRQAREQYF
size: once; D: NA; V: TRBV7-8; J: TRBJ2-7; DNA: TGTGCCAGCAGCTTAGGAGGCTATCCCGAGCAGTACTTC; CDR3: CASSLGGYPEQYF
size: few; D: TRBD1; V: TRBV6-1; J: TRBJ1-2; DNA: TGTGCCAGCAGTGAAGCACAAGGACAGGCTGGCTATGGCTACACCTTC; CDR3: CASSEAQGQAGYGYTF
size: NA; D: NA; V: TRBV27; J: TRBJ1-4; DNA: TGTGCCAGCAGTTTACGCGTGACCCGGACAGACTCTAATGAAAAACTGTTTTTT; CDR3: CASSLRVTRTDSNEKLFF